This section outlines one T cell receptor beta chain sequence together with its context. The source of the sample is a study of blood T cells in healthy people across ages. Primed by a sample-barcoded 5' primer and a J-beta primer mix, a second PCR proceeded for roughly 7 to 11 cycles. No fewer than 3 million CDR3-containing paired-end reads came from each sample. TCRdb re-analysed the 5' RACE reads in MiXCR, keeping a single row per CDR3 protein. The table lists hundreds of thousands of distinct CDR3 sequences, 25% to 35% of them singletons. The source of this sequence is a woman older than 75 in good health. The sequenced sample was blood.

Here the CDR3 DNA reads TGTGCCAGCAGTGATTGGCAGGGGGCTTCCTACGAGCAGTACTTC. Its translation is CASSDWQGASYEQYF. The chain combines TRBV6-1 with TRBJ2-5; 8 bases are a match to TRBD1. The DNA end favors TRBJ2-7, so the J call may be wrong. CDR1 is MNHNS, CDR2 SASEGT, per germline. The CDR3 spans 15 residues.